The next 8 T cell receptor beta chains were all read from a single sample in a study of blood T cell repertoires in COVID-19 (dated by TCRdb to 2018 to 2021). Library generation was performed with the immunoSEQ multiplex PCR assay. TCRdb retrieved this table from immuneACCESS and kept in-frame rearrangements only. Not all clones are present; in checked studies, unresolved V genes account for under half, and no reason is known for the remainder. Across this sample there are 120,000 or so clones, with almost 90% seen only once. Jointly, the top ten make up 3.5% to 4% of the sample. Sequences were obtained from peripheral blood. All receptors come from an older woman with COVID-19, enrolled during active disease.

The CDR3 region is CASSLGGLSTDTQYF. DNA for the CDR3: TGTGCCAGCAGCTTAGGAGGGCTTAGCACAGATACGCAGTATTTT. This chain links TRBV7-9 with TRBJ2-3; maybe TRBD2 (5 bases). V shed 1 base and J shed 0 bases, with 8 bases lying between them. CDR1 is SEHNR and CDR2 is FQNEAQ in the germline V gene (reference sequence). This CDR3 has 15 residues.

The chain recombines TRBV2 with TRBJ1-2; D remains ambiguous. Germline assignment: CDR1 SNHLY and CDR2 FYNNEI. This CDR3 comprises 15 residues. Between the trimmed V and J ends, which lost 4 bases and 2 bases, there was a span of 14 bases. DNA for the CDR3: TGTGCCAGCAGTGTTGTTCGTGGGAGCAACTATGGCTACACCTTC. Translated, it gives CASSVVRGSNYGYTF.

CDR3 loop: CASSSLGGTWTGELFF. For the CDR3, the DNA is TGTGCCAGCAGTTCTCTGGGGGGGACCTGGACCGGGGAGCTGTTTTTT. This chain joins TRBV28 and TRBJ2-2; 7 positions agree with TRBD2. Germline V lookup: CDR1 MDHEN, CDR2 SYDVKM. CDR3 size: 16 residues. The V segment lost 4 bases and the J segment 5 bases; nucleotides outside the gene matches: 10.

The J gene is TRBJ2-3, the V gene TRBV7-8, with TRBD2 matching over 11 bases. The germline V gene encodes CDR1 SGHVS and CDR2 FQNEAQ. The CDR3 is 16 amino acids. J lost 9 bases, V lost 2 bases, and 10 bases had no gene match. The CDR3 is CASSLPLAGDTRTQYF. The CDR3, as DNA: TGTGCCAGCAGCTTACCACTAGCGGGGGACACTAGGACGCAGTATTTT.

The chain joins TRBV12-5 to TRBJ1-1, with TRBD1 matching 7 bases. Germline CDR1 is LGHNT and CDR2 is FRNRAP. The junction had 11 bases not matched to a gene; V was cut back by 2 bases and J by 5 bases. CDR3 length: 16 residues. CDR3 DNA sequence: TGTGCTAGTGGTTTGCTACCGACAGGGTTGGTAACTGAAGCTTTCTTT. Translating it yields CASGLLPTGLVTEAFF.

CDR3 sequence (DNA): TGCGCCAGCAGCGATCGCAGGGTTGACTCTGGAAACACCATATATTTT. Its protein product is CASSDRRVDSGNTIYF. This chain connects TRBV5-1 to TRBJ1-3; D is perhaps TRBD1 (5 bases). V was pared by 4 bases and J by 0 bases, with 14 bases between. The CDR3 covers 16 residues. CDR1 and CDR2 from the germline V gene are SGHRS and YFSETQ. Full variable domain (missing parts from reference TRBV5-1 and TRBJ1-3): KAGVTQTPRYLIKTRGQQVTLSCSPISGHRSVSWYQQTPGQGLQFLFEYFSETQRNKGNFPGRFSGRQFSNSRSEMNVSTLELGDSALYLCASSDRRVDSGNTIYFGEGSWLTVV.

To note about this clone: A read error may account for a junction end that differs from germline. The CDR3 spells CASSLLRSGGAF. CDR3 in DNA: TGTGCCAGCAGCTTGCTCCGTAGCGGGGGGGCCTTC. The V gene is TRBV5-6, the J gene TRBJ2-7, with 11 bases matching TRBD2. This CDR3 is 12 amino acids long. Germline loops: CDR1 SGHDT, CDR2 YYEEEE.

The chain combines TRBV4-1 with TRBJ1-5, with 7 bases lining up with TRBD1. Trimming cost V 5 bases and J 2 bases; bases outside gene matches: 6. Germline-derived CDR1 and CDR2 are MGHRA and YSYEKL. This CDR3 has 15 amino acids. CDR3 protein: CASSKRQGGNQPQHF. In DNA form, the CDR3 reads TGCGCCAGCAGCAAACGACAGGGAGGCAATCAGCCCCAGCATTTT.